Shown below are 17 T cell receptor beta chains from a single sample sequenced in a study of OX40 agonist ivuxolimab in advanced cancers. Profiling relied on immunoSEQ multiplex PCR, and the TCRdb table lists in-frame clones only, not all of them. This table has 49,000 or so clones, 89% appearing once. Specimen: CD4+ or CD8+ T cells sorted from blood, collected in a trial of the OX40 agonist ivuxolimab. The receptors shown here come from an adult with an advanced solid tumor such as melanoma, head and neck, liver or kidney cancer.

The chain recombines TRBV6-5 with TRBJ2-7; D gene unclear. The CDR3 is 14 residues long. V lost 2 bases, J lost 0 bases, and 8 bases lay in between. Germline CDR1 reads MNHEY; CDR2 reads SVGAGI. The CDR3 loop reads CASSYTASSYEQYF. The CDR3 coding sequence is TGTGCCAGCAGTTACACGGCGTCCTCCTACGAGCAGTACTTC.

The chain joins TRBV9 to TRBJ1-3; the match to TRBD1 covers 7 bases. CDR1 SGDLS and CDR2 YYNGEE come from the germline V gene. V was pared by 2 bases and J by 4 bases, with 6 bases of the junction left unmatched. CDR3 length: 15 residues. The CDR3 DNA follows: TGTGCCAGCAGCGTTGGAGGGGGCTCGGGAAACACCATATATTTT. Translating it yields CASSVGGGSGNTIYF.

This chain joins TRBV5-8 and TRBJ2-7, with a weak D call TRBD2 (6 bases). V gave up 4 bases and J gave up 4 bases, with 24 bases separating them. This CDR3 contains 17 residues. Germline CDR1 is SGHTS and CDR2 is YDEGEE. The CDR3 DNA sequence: TGTGCCAGCAGCCCTAAGGCCCTATCGACTAGATCGTACGAGCAGTACTTC. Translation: CASSPKALSTRSYEQYF.

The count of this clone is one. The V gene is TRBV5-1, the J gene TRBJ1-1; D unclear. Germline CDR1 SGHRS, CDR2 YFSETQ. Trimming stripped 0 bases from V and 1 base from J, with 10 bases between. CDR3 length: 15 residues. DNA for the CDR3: TGCGCCAGCAGCTTGGCCGGTAGCCCGAACACTGAAGCTTTCTTT. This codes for CASSLAGSPNTEAFF.

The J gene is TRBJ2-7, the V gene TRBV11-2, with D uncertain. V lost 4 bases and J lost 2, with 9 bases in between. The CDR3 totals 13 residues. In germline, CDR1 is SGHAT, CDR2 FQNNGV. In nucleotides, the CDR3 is TGTGCCAGCAGCTATGGTCACCCCTACGAGCAGTACTTC. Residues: CASSYGHPYEQYF.

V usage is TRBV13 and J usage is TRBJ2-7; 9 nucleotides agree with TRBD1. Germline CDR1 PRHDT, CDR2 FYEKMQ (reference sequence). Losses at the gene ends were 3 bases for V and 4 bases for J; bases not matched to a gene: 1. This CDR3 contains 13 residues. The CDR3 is CASSLGQGYEQYF. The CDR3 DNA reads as TGTGCCAGCAGCTTGGGACAGGGTTACGAGCAGTACTTC.

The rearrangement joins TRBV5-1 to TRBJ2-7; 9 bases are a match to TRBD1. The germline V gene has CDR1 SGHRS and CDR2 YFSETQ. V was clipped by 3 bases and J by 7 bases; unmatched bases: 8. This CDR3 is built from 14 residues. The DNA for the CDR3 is TGCGCCAGCAGCTCATTAGGGACAGGGAAAGAGCAGTACTTC. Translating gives CASSSLGTGKEQYF.

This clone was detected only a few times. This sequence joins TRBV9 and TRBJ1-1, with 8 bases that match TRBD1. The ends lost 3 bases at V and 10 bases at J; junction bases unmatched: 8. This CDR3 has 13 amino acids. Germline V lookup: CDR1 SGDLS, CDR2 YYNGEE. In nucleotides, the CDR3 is TGTGCCAGCAGCGGTGACAGGGGTATAGGAGCTTTCTTT. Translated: CASSGDRGIGAFF. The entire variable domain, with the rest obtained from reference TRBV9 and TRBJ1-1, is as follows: DSGVTQTPKHLITATGQRVTLRCSPRSGDLSVYWYQQSLDQGLQFLIQYYNGEERAKGNILERFSAQQFPDLHSELNLSSLELGDSALYFCASSGDRGIGAFFGQGTRLTVV.

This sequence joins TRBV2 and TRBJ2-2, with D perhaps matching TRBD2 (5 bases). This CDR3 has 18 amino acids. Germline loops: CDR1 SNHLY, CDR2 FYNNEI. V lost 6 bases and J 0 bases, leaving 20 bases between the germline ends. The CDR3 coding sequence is TGTGCCAGCAGGTCAGGAACTAGTGTAAAGACGAACACCGGGGAGCTGTTTTTT. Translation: CASRSGTSVKTNTGELFF.

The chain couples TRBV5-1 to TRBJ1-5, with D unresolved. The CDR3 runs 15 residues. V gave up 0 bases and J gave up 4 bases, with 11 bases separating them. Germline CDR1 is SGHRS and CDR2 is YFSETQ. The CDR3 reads CASSLGVRKNQPQHF. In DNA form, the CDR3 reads TGCGCCAGCAGCTTGGGTGTGAGAAAAAATCAGCCCCAGCATTTT.

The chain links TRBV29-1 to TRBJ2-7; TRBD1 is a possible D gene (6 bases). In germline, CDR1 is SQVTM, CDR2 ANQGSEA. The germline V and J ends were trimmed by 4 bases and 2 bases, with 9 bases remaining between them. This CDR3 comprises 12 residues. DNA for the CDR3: TGCAGCGTTGTACAGGGCCCCTACGAGCAGTACTTC. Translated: CSVVQGPYEQYF.

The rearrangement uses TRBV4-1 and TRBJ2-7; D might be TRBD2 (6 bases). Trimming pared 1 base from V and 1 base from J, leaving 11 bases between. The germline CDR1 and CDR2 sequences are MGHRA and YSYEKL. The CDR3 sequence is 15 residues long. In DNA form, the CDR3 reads TGCGCCAGCAGCCAAGTAGGTGGGAGGTCCTACGAGCAGTACTTC. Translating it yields CASSQVGGRSYEQYF.

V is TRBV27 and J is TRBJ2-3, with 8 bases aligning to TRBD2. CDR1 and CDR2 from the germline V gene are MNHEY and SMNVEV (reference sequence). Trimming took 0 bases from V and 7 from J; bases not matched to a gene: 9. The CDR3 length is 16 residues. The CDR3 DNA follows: TGTGCCAGCAGTTTATCTTGGGGACTAGGATCCAATACGCAGTATTTT. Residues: CASSLSWGLGSNTQYF.

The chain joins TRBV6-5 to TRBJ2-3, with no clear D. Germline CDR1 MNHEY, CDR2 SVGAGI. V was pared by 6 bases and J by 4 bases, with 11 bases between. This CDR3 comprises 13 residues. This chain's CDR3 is CASSKQTPDTQYF. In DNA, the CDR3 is TGTGCCAGCAGCAAACAAACGCCAGATACGCAGTATTTT.

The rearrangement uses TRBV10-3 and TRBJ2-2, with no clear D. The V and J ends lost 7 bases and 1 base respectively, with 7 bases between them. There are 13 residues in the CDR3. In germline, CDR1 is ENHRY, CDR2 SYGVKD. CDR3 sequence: CAIIAWNTGELFF. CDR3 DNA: TGTGCCATCATCGCATGGAACACCGGGGAGCTGTTTTTT.

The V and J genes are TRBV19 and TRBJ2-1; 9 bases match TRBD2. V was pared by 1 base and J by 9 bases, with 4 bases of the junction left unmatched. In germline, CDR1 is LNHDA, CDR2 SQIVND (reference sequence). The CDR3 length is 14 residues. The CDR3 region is CASSIAAGGLEQFF. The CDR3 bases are TGTGCCAGTAGTATAGCTGCGGGGGGGCTTGAGCAGTTCTTC.

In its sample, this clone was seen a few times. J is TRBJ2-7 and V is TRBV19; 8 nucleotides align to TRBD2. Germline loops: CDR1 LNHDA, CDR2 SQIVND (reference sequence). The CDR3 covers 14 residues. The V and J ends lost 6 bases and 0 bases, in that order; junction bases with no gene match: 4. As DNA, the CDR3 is TGTGCCAGTAGAACTAGCGGCAGCTCCTACGAGCAGTACTTC. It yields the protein CASRTSGSSYEQYF.